This is a list of T cell receptor beta chains from one sample in a study of blood T cell repertoires in COVID-19. Sequenced by immunoSEQ multiplex PCR; TCRdb stores in-frame clones only, minus some. The sample lists roughly 62,000 clones, around 80% occurring once. The sample comprised peripheral blood. The origin of the receptors is a man aged 25 to 40 with COVID-19, enrolled during active disease. CDR3s include the opening cysteine and the closing phenylalanine or tryptophan. Each record gives: clone size, V gene, D gene, J gene, CDR3 DNA, CDR3 protein. A D gene is named only where the DNA matches it firmly. The size of a clone is reported for some rows only, either as once, few or many, or as a class for expanded clones.

>NA|TRBV6-6|TRBD2|TRBJ2-1
TGTGCCAGCACTGGACTAGCGGGAGTTGGTAATGAGCAGTTCTTC
CASTGLAGVGNEQFF
>NA|TRBV28|TRBD1|TRBJ2-1
TGTGCCAGCAGTTTCCCAACAGGGGCGTCCTACAATGAGCAGTTCTTC
CASSFPTGASYNEQFF
>NA|TRBV30|TRBD2|TRBJ2-2
TGTGCCTGGAGACTAGCGGGCCGCACCGGGGAGCTGTTTTTT
CAWRLAGRTGELFF
>NA|TRBV5-1|NA|TRBJ1-1
TGCGCCAGCAGCAGCGGGAACACTGAAGCTTTCTTT
CASSSGNTEAFF
>NA|TRBV15|NA|TRBJ1-3
TGTGCCACCATCCTAAGTGGGGGAGGAAGCTCTGGAAACACCATATATTTT
CATILSGGGSSGNTIYF
>NA|TRBV7-2|TRBD2|TRBJ2-3
TGTGCCAGCAGCAAGAGCGGGGGCACAGATACGCAGTATTTT
CASSKSGGTDTQYF
>NA|TRBV7-9|TRBD2|TRBJ2-1
TGTGCCAGCAGCTTAGCGAGCACTAGCGGGAGCTTATCCTACAATGAGCAGTTCTTC
CASSLASTSGSLSYNEQFF
>NA|TRBV18|TRBD1|TRBJ2-3
TGTGCCAGCTCACCCCCTACAGGGGGAACAGATACGCAGTATTTT
CASSPPTGGTDTQYF
>NA|TRBV6-2/TRBV6-3|NA|TRBJ2-1
TGTGCCAGCAGCCCTGTAGGGGGCCGGGGGAATTACAATGAGCAGTTCTTC
CASSPVGGRGNYNEQFF
>once|TRBV6-5|NA|TRBJ1-2
TGTGCCAGCGCTAAAGCAGGACAGTTAGATGGCTACACCTTC
CASAKAGQLDGYTF
>NA|TRBV5-4|TRBD2|TRBJ2-1
TGTGCCAGCTTAGCGGGGGATGAGCAGTTCTTC
CASLAGDEQFF
>NA|TRBV7-2|TRBD2|TRBJ2-1
TGTGCCAGCAGCTTTCAAGCGGGATCAGGCAATGAGCAGTTCTTC
CASSFQAGSGNEQFF
>NA|TRBV11-3|NA|TRBJ2-1
TGTGCCAGCAGCTCGGCTGGGGGGATTGAGCAGTTCTTC
CASSSAGGIEQFF
>NA|TRBV7-7|TRBD2|TRBJ2-1
TGTGCTAGCAGCTTAAGTACGGCGGGAGCAGCTTACAATGAGCAGTTCTTC
CASSLSTAGAAYNEQFF
>NA|TRBV4-2|TRBD2|TRBJ2-4
TGTGCCAGCAGCCAAGAAAACCGAGCGGGAGGGGGCAAAAACATTCAGTACTTC
CASSQENRAGGGKNIQYF
>NA|TRBV6-5|TRBD1|TRBJ1-2
TGTGCCAGCAGTTACTCGAGTAGGGGGCCCTATGGCTACACCTTC
CASSYSSRGPYGYTF
>few|TRBV6-5|TRBD1|TRBJ1-2
TGTGCCAGCAGCTCTCTCGGGACAGGAAACTATGGCTACACCTTC
CASSSLGTGNYGYTF